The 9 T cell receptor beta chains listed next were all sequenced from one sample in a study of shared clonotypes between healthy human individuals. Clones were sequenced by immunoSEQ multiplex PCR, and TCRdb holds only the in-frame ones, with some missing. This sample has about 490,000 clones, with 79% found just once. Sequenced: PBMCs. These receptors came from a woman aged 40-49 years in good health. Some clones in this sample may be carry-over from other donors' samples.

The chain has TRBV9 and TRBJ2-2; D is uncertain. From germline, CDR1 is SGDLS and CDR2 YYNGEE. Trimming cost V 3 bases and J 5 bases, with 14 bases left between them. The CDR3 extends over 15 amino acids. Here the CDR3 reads CASSALTVGTGELFF. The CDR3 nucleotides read TGTGCCAGCAGCGCCCTGACGGTGGGGACCGGGGAGCTGTTTTTT. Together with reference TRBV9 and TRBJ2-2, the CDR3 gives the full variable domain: DSGVTQTPKHLITATGQRVTLRCSPRSGDLSVYWYQQSLDQGLQFLIQYYNGEERAKGNILERFSAQQFPDLHSELNLSSLELGDSALYFCASSALTVGTGELFFGEGSRLTVL.

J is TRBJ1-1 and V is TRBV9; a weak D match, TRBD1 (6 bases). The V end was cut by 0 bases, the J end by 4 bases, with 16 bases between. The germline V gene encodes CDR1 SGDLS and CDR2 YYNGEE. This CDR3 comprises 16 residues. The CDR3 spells CASSVGSGAGGTEAFF. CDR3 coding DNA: TGTGCCAGCAGCGTAGGGTCAGGGGCGGGCGGCACTGAAGCTTTCTTT. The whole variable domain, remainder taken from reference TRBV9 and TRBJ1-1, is DSGVTQTPKHLITATGQRVTLRCSPRSGDLSVYWYQQSLDQGLQFLIQYYNGEERAKGNILERFSAQQFPDLHSELNLSSLELGDSALYFCASSVGSGAGGTEAFFGQGTRLTVV.

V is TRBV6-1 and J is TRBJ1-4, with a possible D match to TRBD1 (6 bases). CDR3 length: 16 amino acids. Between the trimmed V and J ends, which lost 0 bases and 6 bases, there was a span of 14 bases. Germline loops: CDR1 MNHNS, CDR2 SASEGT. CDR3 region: CASSEALAGGHEKLFF. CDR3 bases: TGTGCCAGCAGTGAAGCGCTTGCTGGGGGCCATGAAAAACTGTTTTTT.

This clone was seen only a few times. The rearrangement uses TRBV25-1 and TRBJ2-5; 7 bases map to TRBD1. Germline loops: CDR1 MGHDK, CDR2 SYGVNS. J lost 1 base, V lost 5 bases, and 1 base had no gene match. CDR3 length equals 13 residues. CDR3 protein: CASSWDSQETQYF. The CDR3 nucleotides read TGTGCCAGCAGTTGGGACAGCCAAGAGACCCAGTACTTC.

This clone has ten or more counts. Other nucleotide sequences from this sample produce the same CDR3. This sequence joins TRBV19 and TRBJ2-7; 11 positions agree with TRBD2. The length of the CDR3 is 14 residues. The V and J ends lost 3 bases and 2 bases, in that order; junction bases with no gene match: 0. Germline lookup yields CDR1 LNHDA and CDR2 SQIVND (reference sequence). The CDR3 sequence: CASSMTSGTYEQYF. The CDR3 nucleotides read TGTGCCAGTAGTATGACTAGCGGGACCTACGAGCAGTACTTC.

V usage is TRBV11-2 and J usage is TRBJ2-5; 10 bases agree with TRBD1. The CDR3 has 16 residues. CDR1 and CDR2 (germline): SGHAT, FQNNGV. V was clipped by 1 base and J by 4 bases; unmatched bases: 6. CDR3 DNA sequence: TGTGCCAGCAGCTTAGGGACAGGGGGGTTAGGAGAGACCCAGTACTTC. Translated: CASSLGTGGLGETQYF.

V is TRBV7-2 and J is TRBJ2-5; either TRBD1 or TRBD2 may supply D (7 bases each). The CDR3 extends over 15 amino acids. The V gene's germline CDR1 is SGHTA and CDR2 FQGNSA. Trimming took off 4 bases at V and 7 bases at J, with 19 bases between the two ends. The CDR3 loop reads CASSSYTGEGVTQYF. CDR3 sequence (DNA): TGTGCCAGCAGCTCGTACACAGGGGAGGGGGTGACCCAGTACTTC.

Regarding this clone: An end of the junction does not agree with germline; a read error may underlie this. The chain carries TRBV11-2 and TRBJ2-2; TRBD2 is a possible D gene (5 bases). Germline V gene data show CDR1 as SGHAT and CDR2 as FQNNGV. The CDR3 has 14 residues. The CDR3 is CASSLFQNTGEPLF. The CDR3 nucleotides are TGTGCCAGCAGCTTATTTCAGAACACCGGGGAGCCGCTTTTT. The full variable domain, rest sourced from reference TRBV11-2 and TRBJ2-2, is EAGVAQSPRYKIIEKRQSVAFWCNPISGHATLYWYQQILGQGPKLLIQFQNNGVVDDSQLPKDRFSAERLKGVDSTLKIQPAKLEDSAVYLCASSLFQNTGEPLFGEGSRLTVL.

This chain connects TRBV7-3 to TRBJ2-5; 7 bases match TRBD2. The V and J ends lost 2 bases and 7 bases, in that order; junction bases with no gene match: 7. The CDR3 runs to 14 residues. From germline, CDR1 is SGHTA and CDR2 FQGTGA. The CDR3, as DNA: TGTGCCAGCAGCTTAGCTAGCGGCCCGGGGACCCAGTACTTC. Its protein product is CASSLASGPGTQYF.